This is a list of T cell receptor beta chains from one sample in a study of regulatory T cells in long-lasting Graves disease. MiXCR was run by TCRdb on the multiplex PCR reads, yielding one entry per CDR3 protein. The sample shows roughly 400,000 distinct CDR3 sequences, 21% of them seen only once. The sequenced sample was peripheral blood mononuclear cells (PBMCs), obtained when the disease was refractory, from a patient treated with antithyroid drugs. The receptors shown here come from a female donor with Graves disease. Each CDR3 is given with its conserved first and last residue. A D gene is named only where the DNA matches it firmly. Clone size is stated in some rows and not others, as once, few, many or a class when expanded.

>TRBV20-1|few|TRBJ2-2|NA
TGCAGTGCTAGAGATGGGACGGGTGTTAACACCGGGGAGCTGTTTTTT
CSARDGTGVNTGELFF
>TRBV27|NA|TRBJ2-1|NA
TGTGCCAGCAGCCCTCTGGGGGGTCCCTACAATGAGCAGTTCTTC
CASSPLGGPYNEQFF
>TRBV19|NA|TRBJ2-2|TRBD1
TGTGCCAGTACCGGACAGGGGTCCGGGGAGCTGTTTTTT
CASTGQGSGELFF
>TRBV28|many|TRBJ1-6|NA
TGTGCCAGCTTCCCCGGAGGTAACTCACCCCTCCACTTT
CASFPGGNSPLHF
>TRBV28|NA|TRBJ2-3|NA
TGTGCCAGCAGTTTGAGGGGACTCACTAGCACAGATACGCAGTATTTT
CASSLRGLTSTDTQYF
>TRBV20-1|few|TRBJ2-7|TRBD2
TGCAGTGCTGCGACTAGCGGAAGCTCCTACGAGCAGTACTTC
CSAATSGSSYEQYF
>TRBV24-1|few|TRBJ1-5|TRBD1
TGTGCCACCAGTGATACCGGGACAGGGGGCTTCCAGCCCCAGCATTTT
CATSDTGTGGFQPQHF
>TRBV20-1|many|TRBJ1-6|TRBD1
TGCAGTGCTAGAGGGGACAGGCTGGAAAGGTCACCCCTCCACTTT
CSARGDRLERSPLHF
>TRBV12-3/TRBV12-4|few|TRBJ2-1|TRBD2
TGTGCCAGCAGTTTGGGGGGACTAGCGGGAGTCTACAATGAGCAGTTCTTC
CASSLGGLAGVYNEQFF
>TRBV6-5|many|TRBJ2-5|TRBD2
TGTGCCAGCAGTTGGGGCGGACTAGCGGATCAAGAGACCCAGTACTTC
CASSWGGLADQETQYF
>TRBV4-1|NA|TRBJ1-5|NA
TGCGCCAGCAGCCAAGTTGGTCCCCATCAGCCCCAGCATTTT
CASSQVGPHQPQHF
>TRBV28|many|TRBJ2-5|TRBD2
TGTGCCAGCAGTCCCTCGACTAGCGGGAGAAACCAAGAGACCCAGTACTTC
CASSPSTSGRNQETQYF
>TRBV28|many|TRBJ2-7|NA
TGTGCCAGCAGTTTCCAAGACAGTGCCTACGAGCAGTACTTC
CASSFQDSAYEQYF
>TRBV7-9|NA|TRBJ2-5|NA
TGTGCCAGCAGCCAAGAGGGGGGTGGTGAGACCCAGTACTTC
CASSQEGGGETQYF
>TRBV19|NA|TRBJ2-6|TRBD1
TGTGCCAGCAGCTTAGGGACAGGGTATTCTGGGGCCAACGTCCTGACTTTC
CASSLGTGYSGANVLTF
>TRBV28|many|TRBJ2-7|NA
TGTGCCAGCAGTTTGAAGGGCGACTGGGGGGTCTACGAGCAGTACTTC
CASSLKGDWGVYEQYF
>TRBV6-1|NA|TRBJ2-1|NA
TGTGCCAGCAGTGGATACCGGGATTCAAGCTCCTACAATGAGCAGTTCTTC
CASSGYRDSSSYNEQFF
>TRBV2|many|TRBJ1-2|TRBD1
TGTGCCAGCAGTGAAGTAACAGGGGGCGACTATGGCTACACCTTC
CASSEVTGGDYGYTF
>TRBV6-1|many|TRBJ2-7|NA
TGTGCCAGCAGTGAAAACCCAACCCCGCACGAGCAGTACTTC
CASSENPTPHEQYF
>TRBV18|NA|TRBJ1-1|NA
TGTGCCAGCTCACCACCAAAGGGGTCGGCTTTCTTT
CASSPPKGSAFF